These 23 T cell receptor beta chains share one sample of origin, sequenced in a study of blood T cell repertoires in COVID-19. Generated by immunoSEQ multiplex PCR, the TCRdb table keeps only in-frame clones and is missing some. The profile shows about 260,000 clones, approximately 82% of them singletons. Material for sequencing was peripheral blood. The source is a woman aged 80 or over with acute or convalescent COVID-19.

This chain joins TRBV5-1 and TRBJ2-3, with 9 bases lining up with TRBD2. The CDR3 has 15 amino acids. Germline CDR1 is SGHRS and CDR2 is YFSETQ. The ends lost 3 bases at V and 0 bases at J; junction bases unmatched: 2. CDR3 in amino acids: CASSWGLASTDTQYF. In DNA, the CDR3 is TGCGCCAGCAGCTGGGGACTAGCTAGCACAGATACGCAGTATTTT.

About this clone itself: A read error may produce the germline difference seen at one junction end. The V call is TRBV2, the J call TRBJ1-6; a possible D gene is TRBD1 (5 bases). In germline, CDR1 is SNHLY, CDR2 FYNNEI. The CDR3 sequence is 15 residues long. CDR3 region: CASSRSSVERTPLHF. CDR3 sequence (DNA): TGTGCCAGCAGTCGTTCGAGCGTCGAGAGGACACCCCTTCACTTT.

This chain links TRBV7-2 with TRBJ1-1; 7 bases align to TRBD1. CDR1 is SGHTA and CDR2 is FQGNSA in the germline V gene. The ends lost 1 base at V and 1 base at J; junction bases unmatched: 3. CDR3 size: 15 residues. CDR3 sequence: CASSLVHRGNTEAFF. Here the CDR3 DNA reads TGTGCCAGCAGCTTAGTCCACAGGGGGAACACTGAAGCTTTCTTT. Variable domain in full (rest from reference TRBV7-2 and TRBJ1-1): GAGVSQSPSNKVTEKGKDVELRCDPISGHTALYWYRQSLGQGLEFLIYFQGNSAPDKSGLPSDRFSAERTGGSVSTLTIQRTQQEDSAVYLCASSLVHRGNTEAFFGQGTRLTVV.

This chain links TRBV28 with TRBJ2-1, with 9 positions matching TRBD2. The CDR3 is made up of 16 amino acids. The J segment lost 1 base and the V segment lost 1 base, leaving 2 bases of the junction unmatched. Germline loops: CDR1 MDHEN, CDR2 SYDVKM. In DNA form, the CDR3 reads TGTGCCAGCAGTTTATATAGCGGGGGTTCCTACAATGAGCAGTTCTTC. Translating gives CASSLYSGGSYNEQFF.

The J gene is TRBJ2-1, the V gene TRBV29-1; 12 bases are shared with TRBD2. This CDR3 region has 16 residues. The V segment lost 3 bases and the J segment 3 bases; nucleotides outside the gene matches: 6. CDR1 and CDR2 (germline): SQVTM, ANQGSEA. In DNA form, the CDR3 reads TGCAGCGTTGACGGGCTAGCGGGAGGGCTCTACAATGAGCAGTTCTTC. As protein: CSVDGLAGGLYNEQFF.

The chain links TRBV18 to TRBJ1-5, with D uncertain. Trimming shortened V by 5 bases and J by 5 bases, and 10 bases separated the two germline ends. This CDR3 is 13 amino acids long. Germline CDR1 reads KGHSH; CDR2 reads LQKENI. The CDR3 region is CASSTDQDQPQHF. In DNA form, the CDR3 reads TGTGCCAGCTCAACAGACCAGGATCAGCCCCAGCATTTT.

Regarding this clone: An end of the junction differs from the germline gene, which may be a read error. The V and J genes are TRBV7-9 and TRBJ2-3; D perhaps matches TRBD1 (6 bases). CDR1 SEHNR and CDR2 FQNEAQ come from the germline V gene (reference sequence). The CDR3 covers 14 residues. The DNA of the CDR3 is TGTGCCAGCAGGTTAGGACAGAGCACAGATACGCAGTATTTT. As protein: CASRLGQSTDTQYF.

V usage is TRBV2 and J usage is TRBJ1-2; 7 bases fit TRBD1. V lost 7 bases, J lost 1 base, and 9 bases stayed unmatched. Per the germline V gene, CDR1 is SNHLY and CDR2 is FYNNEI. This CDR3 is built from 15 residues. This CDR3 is CASTPTGPYNYGYTF. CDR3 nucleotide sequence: TGTGCCAGCACCCCGACAGGGCCTTATAACTATGGCTACACCTTC.

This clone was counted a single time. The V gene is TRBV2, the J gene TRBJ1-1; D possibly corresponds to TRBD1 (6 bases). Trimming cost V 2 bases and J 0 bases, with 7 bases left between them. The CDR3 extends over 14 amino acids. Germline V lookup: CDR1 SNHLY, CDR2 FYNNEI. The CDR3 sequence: CASSEQGLNTEAFF. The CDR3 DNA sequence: TGTGCCAGCAGTGAACAGGGGTTGAACACTGAAGCTTTCTTT.

DNA of the CDR3: TGCGCCAGCAGCTTGGACCTTGCGGGGTCTGGCTACACCTTC. Translating it yields CASSLDLAGSGYTF. The chain carries TRBV5-1 and TRBJ1-2; D gene uncertain. The CDR3 extends over 14 amino acids. The germline V gene has CDR1 SGHRS and CDR2 YFSETQ. V lost 0 bases to trimming and J lost 7 bases, with 13 bases between them.

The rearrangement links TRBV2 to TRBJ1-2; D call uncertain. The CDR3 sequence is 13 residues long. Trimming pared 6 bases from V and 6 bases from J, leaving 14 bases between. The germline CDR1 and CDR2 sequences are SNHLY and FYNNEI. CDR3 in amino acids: CASRTTGFDGYTF. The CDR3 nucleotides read TGTGCCAGCAGGACCACGGGGTTTGATGGCTACACCTTC.

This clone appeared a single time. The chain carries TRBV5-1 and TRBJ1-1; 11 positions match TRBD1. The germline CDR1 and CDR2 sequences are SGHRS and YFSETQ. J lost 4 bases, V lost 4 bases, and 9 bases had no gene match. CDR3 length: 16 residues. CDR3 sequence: CASSPRTGGLSTEAFF. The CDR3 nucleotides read TGCGCCAGCAGCCCTCGGACAGGGGGCCTGAGCACTGAAGCTTTCTTT.

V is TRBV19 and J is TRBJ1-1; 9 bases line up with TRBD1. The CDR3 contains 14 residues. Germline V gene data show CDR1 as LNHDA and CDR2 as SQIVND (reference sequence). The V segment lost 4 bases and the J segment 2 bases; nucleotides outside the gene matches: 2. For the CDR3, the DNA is TGTGCCAGTAGTAGGGACAGGGCAAACACTGAAGCTTTCTTT. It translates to CASSRDRANTEAFF.

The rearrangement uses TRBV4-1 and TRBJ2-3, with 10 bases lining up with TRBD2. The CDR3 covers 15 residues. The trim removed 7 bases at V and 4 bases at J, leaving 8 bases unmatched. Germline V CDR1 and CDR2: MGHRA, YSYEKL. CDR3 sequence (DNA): TGCGCCAGCACTGGCACTAGCGGGATCCCAGATACGCAGTATTTT. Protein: CASTGTSGIPDTQYF.

Written as DNA, the CDR3 is TGTGCCAGCAGCCTTTATAGGTCCGGGGTAGAGAATGAAAAACTGTTTTTT. Its translation is CASSLYRSGVENEKLFF. This chain links TRBV11-2 with TRBJ1-4; the D is unclear. The V gene lost 5 bases and the J gene lost 5 bases, with 21 bases spanning the gap. This CDR3 region has 17 residues. From germline, CDR1 is SGHAT and CDR2 FQNNGV.

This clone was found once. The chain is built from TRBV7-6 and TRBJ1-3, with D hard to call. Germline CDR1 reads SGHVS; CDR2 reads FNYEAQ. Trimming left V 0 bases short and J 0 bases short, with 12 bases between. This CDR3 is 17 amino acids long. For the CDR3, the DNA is TGTGCCAGCAGCTTAGCGTTTGCCAGTCCCTCTGGAAACACCATATATTTT. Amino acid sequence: CASSLAFASPSGNTIYF.

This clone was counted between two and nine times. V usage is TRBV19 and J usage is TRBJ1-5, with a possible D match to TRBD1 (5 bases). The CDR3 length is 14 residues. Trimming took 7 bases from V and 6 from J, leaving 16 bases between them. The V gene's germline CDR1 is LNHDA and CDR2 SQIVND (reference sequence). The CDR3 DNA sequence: TGTGCCAGTACCAACCGGCAGGGAGGTCAGCCCCAGCATTTT. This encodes CASTNRQGGQPQHF.

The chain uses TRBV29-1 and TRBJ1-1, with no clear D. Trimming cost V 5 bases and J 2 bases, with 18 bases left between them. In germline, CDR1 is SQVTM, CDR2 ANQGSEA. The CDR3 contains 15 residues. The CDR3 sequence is CSVCWGAVVNTEAFF. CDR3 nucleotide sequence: TGCAGCGTTTGTTGGGGAGCGGTGGTCAACACTGAAGCTTTCTTT.

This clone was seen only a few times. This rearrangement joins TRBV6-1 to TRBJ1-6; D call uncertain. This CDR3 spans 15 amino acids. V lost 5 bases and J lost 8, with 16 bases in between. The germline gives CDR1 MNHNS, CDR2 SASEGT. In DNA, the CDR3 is TGTGCCAGCAGTCCCGGCCAGCGGGAATATTCACCCCTCCACTTT. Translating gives CASSPGQREYSPLHF.

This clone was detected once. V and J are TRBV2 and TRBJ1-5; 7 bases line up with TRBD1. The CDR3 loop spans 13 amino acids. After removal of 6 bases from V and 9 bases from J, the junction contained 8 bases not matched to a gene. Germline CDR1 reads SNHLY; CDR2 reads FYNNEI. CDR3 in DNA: TGTGCCAGCAGGGAGGGGGCAAAACGGCCCCAGCATTTT. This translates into CASREGAKRPQHF.

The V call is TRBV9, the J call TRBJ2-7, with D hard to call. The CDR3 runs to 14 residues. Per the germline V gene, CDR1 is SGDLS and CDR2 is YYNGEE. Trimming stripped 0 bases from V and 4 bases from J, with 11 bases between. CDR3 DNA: TGTGCCAGCAGCGTAGGGCCCCAAGATTACGAGCAGTACTTC. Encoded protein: CASSVGPQDYEQYF.

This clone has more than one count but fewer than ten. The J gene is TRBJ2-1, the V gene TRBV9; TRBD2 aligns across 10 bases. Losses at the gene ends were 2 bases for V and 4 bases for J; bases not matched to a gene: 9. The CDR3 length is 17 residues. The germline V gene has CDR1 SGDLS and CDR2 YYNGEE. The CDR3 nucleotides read TGTGCCAGCAGCGTCGGAGCGGGAGGGCCGCGATACAATGAGCAGTTCTTC. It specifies CASSVGAGGPRYNEQFF. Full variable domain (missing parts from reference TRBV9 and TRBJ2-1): DSGVTQTPKHLITATGQRVTLRCSPRSGDLSVYWYQQSLDQGLQFLIQYYNGEERAKGNILERFSAQQFPDLHSELNLSSLELGDSALYFCASSVGAGGPRYNEQFFGPGTRLTVL.

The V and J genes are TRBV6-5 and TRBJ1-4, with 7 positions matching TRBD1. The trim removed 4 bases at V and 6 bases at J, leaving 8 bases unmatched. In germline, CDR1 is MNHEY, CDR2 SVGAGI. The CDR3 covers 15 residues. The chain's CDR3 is CASSSSDRSHEKLFF. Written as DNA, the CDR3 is TGTGCCAGCAGTTCATCGGACAGGTCCCATGAAAAACTGTTTTTT.